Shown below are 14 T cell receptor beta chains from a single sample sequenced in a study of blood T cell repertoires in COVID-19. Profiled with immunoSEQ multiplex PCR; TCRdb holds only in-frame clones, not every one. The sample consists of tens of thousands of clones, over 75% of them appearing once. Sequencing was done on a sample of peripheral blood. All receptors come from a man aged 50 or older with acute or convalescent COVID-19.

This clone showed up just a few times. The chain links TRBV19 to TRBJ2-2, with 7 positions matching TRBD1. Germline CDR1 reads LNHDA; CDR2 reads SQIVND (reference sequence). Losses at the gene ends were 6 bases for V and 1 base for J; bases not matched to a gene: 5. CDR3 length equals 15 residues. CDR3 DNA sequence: TGTGCCAGTAGACTCGACAGGGTGAACACCGGGGAGCTGTTTTTT. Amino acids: CASRLDRVNTGELFF.

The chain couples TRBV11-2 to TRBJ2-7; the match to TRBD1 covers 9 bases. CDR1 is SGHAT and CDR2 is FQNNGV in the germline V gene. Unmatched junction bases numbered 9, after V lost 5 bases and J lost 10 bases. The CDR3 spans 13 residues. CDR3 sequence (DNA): TGTGCCAGCAGCGGTACAGGGGGCCGTGAACAGTACTTC. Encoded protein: CASSGTGGREQYF.

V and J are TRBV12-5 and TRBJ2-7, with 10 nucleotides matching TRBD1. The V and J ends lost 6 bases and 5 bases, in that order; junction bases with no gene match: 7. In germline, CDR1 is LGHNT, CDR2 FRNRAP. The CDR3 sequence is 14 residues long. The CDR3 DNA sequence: TGTGCTAGTGGCTCAGGGGACAGGGGTCACGAGCAGTACTTC. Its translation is CASGSGDRGHEQYF.

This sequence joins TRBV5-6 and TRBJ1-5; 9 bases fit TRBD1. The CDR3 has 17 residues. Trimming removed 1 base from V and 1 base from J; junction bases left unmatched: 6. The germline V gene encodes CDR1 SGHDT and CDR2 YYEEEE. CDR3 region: CASSLYRGQGSNQPQHF. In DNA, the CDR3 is TGTGCCAGCAGCTTGTACAGGGGGCAGGGGAGCAATCAGCCCCAGCATTTT.

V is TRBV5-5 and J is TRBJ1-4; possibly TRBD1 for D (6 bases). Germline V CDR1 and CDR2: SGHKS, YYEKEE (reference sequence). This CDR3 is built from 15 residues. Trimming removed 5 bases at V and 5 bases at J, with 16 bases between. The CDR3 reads CASRIFRGVNEKLFF. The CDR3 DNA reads TGTGCCAGCAGAATATTCAGGGGCGTCAATGAAAAACTGTTTTTT.

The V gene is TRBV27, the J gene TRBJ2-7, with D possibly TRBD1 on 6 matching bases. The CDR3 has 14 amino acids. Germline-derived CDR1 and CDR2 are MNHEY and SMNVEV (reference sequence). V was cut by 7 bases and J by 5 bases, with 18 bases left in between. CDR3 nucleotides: TGTGCCAGCACCTCCCCAGGGGATGGCGACGAGCAGTACTTC. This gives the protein CASTSPGDGDEQYF.

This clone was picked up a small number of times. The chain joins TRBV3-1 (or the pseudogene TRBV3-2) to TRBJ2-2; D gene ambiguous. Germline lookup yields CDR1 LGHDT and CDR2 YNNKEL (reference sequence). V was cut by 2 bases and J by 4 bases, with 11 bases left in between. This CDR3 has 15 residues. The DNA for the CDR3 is TGTGCCAGCAGCCAAAGTGGGCTGCCCACCGGGGAGCTGTTTTTT. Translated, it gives CASSQSGLPTGELFF.

DNA of the CDR3: TGTGCCAGCTCACCGGGAAGGGGGTTATCTAATGAAAAACTGTTTTTT. Residues: CASSPGRGLSNEKLFF. The rearrangement joins TRBV18 to TRBJ1-4, with D possibly being TRBD1 (6 bases). The CDR3 runs 16 residues. Germline V lookup: CDR1 KGHSH, CDR2 LQKENI. V was pared by 3 bases and J by 3 bases, with 14 bases between.

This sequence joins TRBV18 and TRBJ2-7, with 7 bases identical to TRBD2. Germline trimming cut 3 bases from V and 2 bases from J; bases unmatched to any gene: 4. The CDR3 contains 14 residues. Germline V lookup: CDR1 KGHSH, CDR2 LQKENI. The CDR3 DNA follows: TGTGCCAGCTCACCCTTGGGGGGGGCCTACGAGCAGTACTTC. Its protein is CASSPLGGAYEQYF.

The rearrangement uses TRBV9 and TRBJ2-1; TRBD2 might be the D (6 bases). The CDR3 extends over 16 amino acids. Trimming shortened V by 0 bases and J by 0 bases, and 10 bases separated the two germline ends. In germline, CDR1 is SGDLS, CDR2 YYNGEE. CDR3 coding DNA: TGTGCCAGCAGCGTAGGGGGGGAGAGCTCCTACAATGAGCAGTTCTTC. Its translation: CASSVGGESSYNEQFF.

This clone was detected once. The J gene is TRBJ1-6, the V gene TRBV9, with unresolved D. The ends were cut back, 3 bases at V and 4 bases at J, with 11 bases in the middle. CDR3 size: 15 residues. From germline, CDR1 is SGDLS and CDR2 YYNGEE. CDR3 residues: CASSAGGGYNSPLHF. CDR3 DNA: TGTGCCAGCAGCGCAGGCGGAGGGTATAATTCACCCCTCCACTTT.

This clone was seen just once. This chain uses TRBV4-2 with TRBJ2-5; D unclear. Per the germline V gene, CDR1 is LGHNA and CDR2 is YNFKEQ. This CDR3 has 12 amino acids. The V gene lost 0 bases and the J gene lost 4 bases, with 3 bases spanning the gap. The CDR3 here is CASSQERETQYF. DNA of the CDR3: TGTGCCAGCAGCCAAGAGCGAGAGACCCAGTACTTC.

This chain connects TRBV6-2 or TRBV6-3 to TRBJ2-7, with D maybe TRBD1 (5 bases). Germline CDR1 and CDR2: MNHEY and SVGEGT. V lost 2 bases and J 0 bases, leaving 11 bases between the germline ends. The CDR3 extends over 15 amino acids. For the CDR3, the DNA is TGTGCCAGCAGTTACACAGGAGATAGCTCCTACGAGCAGTACTTC. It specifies CASSYTGDSSYEQYF.

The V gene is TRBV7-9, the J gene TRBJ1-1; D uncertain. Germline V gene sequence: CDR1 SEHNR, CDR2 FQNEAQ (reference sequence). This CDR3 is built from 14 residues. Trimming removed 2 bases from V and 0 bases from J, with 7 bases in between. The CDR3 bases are TGTGCCAGCAGCTTACCGAGATTGAACACTGAAGCTTTCTTT. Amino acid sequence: CASSLPRLNTEAFF.